A selection of T cell receptor beta chains follows, all from one sample in a study of shared clonotypes between healthy human individuals. Some clones are missing from TCRdb's copy, which holds only in-frame ones; the method was immunoSEQ multiplex PCR. The sample records about 2 million clones, roughly 96% being singletons. The sample consisted of naive CD4+ T cells sorted from blood. All receptors derive from a man younger than 35 in good health. The CDR3 runs from the conserved cysteine through the conserved F or W. The D gene is left open where the match is weak. Some rows mark clone size as missing; the rest say once, few, many or name a class of expanded clone.

J gene,V gene,clone size,D gene,CDR3 DNA,CDR3 protein
TRBJ2-3,TRBV5-1,once,NA,TGCGCCAGCAGGGAGAGTACAGATACGCAGTATTTT,CASRESTDTQYF
TRBJ1-6,TRBV19,few,TRBD1,TGTGCCAGTAGGAACTGGGGACAGGGTACGAATTCACCCCTCCACTTT,CASRNWGQGTNSPLHF
TRBJ1-4,TRBV2,NA,NA,TGTGCCAGCAACAATCAGGTTGGCGTGGAACTGTTTTTT,CASNNQVGVELFF
TRBJ1-2,TRBV6-1,NA,NA,TGTGCCAGCAGTGAGGGGGGACGCGGCTATGGCTACACCTTC,CASSEGGRGYGYTF
TRBJ1-1,TRBV6-1,NA,NA,TGTGCCAGCAGCCCAAAAAACACTGAAGCTTTCTTT,CASSPKNTEAFF
TRBJ2-5,TRBV11-3,NA,NA,TGTGCCAGCAGCCCTGGGGAGGGGGCCCAAGAGACCCAGTACTTC,CASSPGEGAQETQYF
TRBJ1-5,TRBV29-1,NA,TRBD1,TGCAGCGCTGGACAGGGGAATCAGCCCCAGCATTTT,CSAGQGNQPQHF
TRBJ1-2,TRBV5-6,NA,TRBD1,TGTGCCAGCAGCTTACAGCCAGGGGGGGATGGCTACACCTTC,CASSLQPGGDGYTF
TRBJ2-7,TRBV11-2,NA,NA,TGTGCCAGCAGCTTAGACGGACCGGGCGAGCAGTACTTC,CASSLDGPGEQYF
TRBJ1-2,TRBV10-2,NA,NA,TGCGCCAGCAGTGAGTCAAGACAGCTCAACTATGGCTACACCTTC,CASSESRQLNYGYTF
TRBJ1-5,TRBV30,NA,NA,TGTGCCTGGAGGGGGAGTGGACAGCCCCAGCATTTT,CAWRGSGQPQHF
TRBJ2-7,TRBV19,NA,NA,TGTGCCAGTAGCGCCCAGGAGAATCTCTACGAGCAGTACTTC,CASSAQENLYEQYF
TRBJ2-1,TRBV6-5,NA,NA,TGTGCCAGCAGTTTCAGCGGTGATCCCTACAATGAGCAGTTCTTC,CASSFSGDPYNEQFF
TRBJ2-5,TRBV7-9,NA,TRBD2,TGTGCCAGCAGCTTAATCCTAGCGGGAGGGCCGGAACAAGAGACCCAGTACTTC,CASSLILAGGPEQETQYF
TRBJ2-3,TRBV30,NA,NA,TGTGCCTGGGACAGCTTCACAGATACGCAGTATTTT,CAWDSFTDTQYF
TRBJ2-5,TRBV10-3,NA,NA,TGTGCCATCAAGAGCGGCCTCCAAGAGACCCAGTACTTC,CAIKSGLQETQYF
TRBJ1-6,TRBV11-2,NA,NA,TGTGCCAGCAGCTTGCAACACCTGTCACCCCTCCACTTT,CASSLQHLSPLHF
TRBJ1-1,TRBV4-2,NA,NA,TGTGCCAGCAGCTCCCTCTCCCGGAGTGGGGCGGACACTGAAGCTTTCTTT,CASSSLSRSGADTEAFF
TRBJ1-6,TRBV5-1,NA,TRBD1,TGCGCCAGCAGCTCTCGGGACAGAAATTCACCCCTCCACTTT,CASSSRDRNSPLHF
TRBJ2-2,TRBV10-3,NA,NA,TGTGCCATCAGTGGGGGGAAAACCGGGGAGCTGTTTTTT,CAISGGKTGELFF
TRBJ2-4,TRBV2,NA,TRBD2,TGTGCCAGCAGTGATAGCGGGGGGGCCAAAAACATTCAGTACTTC,CASSDSGGAKNIQYF
TRBJ2-7,TRBV27,NA,NA,TGTGCCAGCAGTTTGGCGGGGTCCTACGAGCAGTACTTC,CASSLAGSYEQYF
TRBJ2-1,TRBV6-5,once,TRBD2,TGTGCCAGCAGTTCGTTAGCGGGAGGTATTTACAATGAGCAGTTCTTC,CASSSLAGGIYNEQFF
TRBJ2-5,TRBV7-9,NA,TRBD1,TGTGCCAGCAGCTCGGACAGGGTGGAGAAGACCCAGTACTTC,CASSSDRVEKTQYF
TRBJ1-1,TRBV9,NA,NA,TGTGCCAGCAGCCCCCCGTGGGGTACAGGAAACACTGAAGCTTTCTTT,CASSPPWGTGNTEAFF
TRBJ2-1,TRBV19,NA,NA,TGTGCCAGTAGTATAGTGGAAGGAAAGCAGTTCTTC,CASSIVEGKQFF
TRBJ2-5,TRBV7-2,NA,TRBD2,TGTGCCAGCAGTTCGGGACTAGCGGGAGAGACCCAGTACTTC,CASSSGLAGETQYF
TRBJ2-5,TRBV5-1,NA,NA,TGCGCCAGCAGCTTAGCAGAGACCCAGTACTTC,CASSLAETQYF
TRBJ2-7,TRBV10-1,NA,NA,TGCGCCAGCAGTGATGGGGAGGCGGGCTCCTACGAGCAGTACTTC,CASSDGEAGSYEQYF
TRBJ2-5,TRBV7-9,NA,NA,TGTGCCAGCAGCCCCGTAGGTTGGGGTGAGACCCAGTACTTC,CASSPVGWGETQYF
TRBJ1-1,TRBV6-1,NA,TRBD1,TGTGCCAGCATTATTAACAGGGGGTTCGCTGAAGCTTTCTTT,CASIINRGFAEAFF
TRBJ1-2,TRBV27,NA,NA,TGTGCCAGCAGTTTACGCCCGGGAAACTATGGCTACACCTTC,CASSLRPGNYGYTF
TRBJ1-6,TRBV7-6,NA,NA,TGTGCCAGCAGCCTGGGCCTCAGGGGAAAAAGGAATTCACCCCTCCACTTT,CASSLGLRGKRNSPLHF